This record looks at one T cell receptor beta chain sequence and its context. This clonotype was seen more than once but under ten times. Its specific antigen is unknown. No base qualities exist here, and no much larger clone lies one base off it. This specimen belongs to a study of T cells in Graves' hyperthyroidism and ophthalmopathy (dated by TCRdb to between 2018 and 2021). In the study overall: Peripheral blood was collected at initial diagnosis, before any treatment. TCR V-J signatures able to tell the groups apart were searched for in a discovery cohort of more than 90 patients, of whom about 40 had Graves' ophthalmopathy and 57 had stable Graves' hyperthyroidism. Whether ophthalmopathy could be predicted prospectively was tested in an independent validation cohort made up of fewer than 20 hyperthyroidism patients plus 17 patients who later progressed to ophthalmopathy. The 75 to 100 discovery patients were randomly split 7:3 into training and test sets. In addition, the study compared T-cell repertoires in thyroid tissue and in blood from a handful of Graves' hyperthyroidism patients. Once sampling was done, hyperthyroidism patients were given methimazole at a starting dose of 30 mg daily, whereas ophthalmopathy patients were given high-dose intravenous methylprednisolone. The paper reports TCR Vbeta CDR3 sequencing of approximately 130 peripheral blood samples: under 45 ophthalmopathy, under 85 hyperthyroidism and about 17 progressor patients. What the research found in general, with its limitations: In validation, the model predicted progression to ophthalmopathy a median of roughly six months before onset, with around 70% sensitivity and 72.22% specificity. A 13 V-J signature model separated ophthalmopathy from stable hyperthyroidism, with approximately 87% sensitivity and 81.08% specificity in cross-validation and 80%/75% in testing. Blood samples also contained most of the expanded thyroid clonotypes (frequency above 0.001), which suggests that blood repertoires may reflect thyroid immune responses. No statistical method was used to fix the sample size in advance, and group allocation was not hidden from the investigators.

TCR beta CDR3 regions were amplified from RNA transcripts. For the first round of RT-PCR on the TCR CDR3, the HTBI primer set was used together with the Qiagen OneStep RT-PCR kit. Libraries were constructed in a second round of multiplex PCR, after which size selection and purification were performed. Paired-end sequencing of the libraries was performed with 100 bp reads on an Illumina HiSeq2000. The source study handled its data this way. SOAPnuke was used to process the raw data, removing reads that contained adapters or uncalled bases, had a mean Phred below 15, or lacked an exact match to the constant primer or identifier. COPE v1.2.5 was used to merge high-quality paired reads, and clonotypes were defined as unique nucleotide sequences. MiTCR v1.1 was used to align the clonotypes against IMGT TRBV, TRBD and TRBJ reference segments. Analysis was restricted to V-J combinations with a frequency above 0.0001, which covered about 99% of repertoires. The TCS score was defined as F50 (clonal expansion) divided by E x V (chaos), with BLOSUM62-based TCRdist calculated between CDR3 peptides within each V-J. Welch's t-statistics and random forest reduced some 510 V-J features to 13, which were used in a naive Bayes classifier (R e1071). Thyroid-blood repertoire similarity was quantified with the Morisita-Horn index. Through fastp at Q25 and MiXCR, TCRdb rebuilt clones from the public reads, retaining in-frame beta chains. Identical CDR3 proteins give one entry, which carries the most common genes and DNA. In this record, the V and J calls reflect TCRdb's handling and not the investigators' own analysis. This sample lists around 700,000 distinct CDR3 sequences; just over 35% were detected once. About a third of the sample rests with the top ten.

Graves' hyperthyroidism was defined as stable when no progression to ophthalmopathy occurred over 18 months of follow-up. Hyperthyroidism patients were aged 18 to 65 years and newly diagnosed, with disease duration of less than 2 months. Patients with uncontrolled infections, other autoimmune diseases, pregnancy or lactation were excluded. Clinical symptoms, serum thyroxine and TRAb, thyroid ultrasound, and orbital computed tomography formed the basis for the diagnoses. PBMCs were separated from about 10 ml of fresh peripheral blood using Ficoll-Paque density gradient centrifugation. Trizol reagent was used to extract total RNA, and RNA quality was then checked on an Agilent 2100 Bioanalyzer. The sequenced sample was blood. The source is a middle-aged woman with Graves' hyperthyroidism.

The DNA sequence reads TGTGCCAGCGCCTACGGGACAGGGCAGTACGAGCAGTACTTC. The resulting protein is CASAYGTGQYEQYF. Recombination linked TRBV27 to TRBJ2-7, with TRBD1 matching 9 junction bases. From V the trimming removes 8 bases and from J it removes 4 bases, while the gene matches leave 9 bases of the junction unaccounted for. In the germline V gene (reference sequence), CDR1 corresponds to MNHEY and CDR2 to SMNVEV. The CDR3 covers 14 residues, taking in both the cysteine and the phenylalanine. The sequence is cut down to CDR3 DNA, 42 bases in frame from base 1.